These T cell receptor beta chains were read from a single sample in a study of blood T cell repertoires in COVID-19. TCRdb's copy holds only in-frame clones and misses some; the assay was immunoSEQ multiplex PCR. Of a few hundred thousand clones listed, roughly 89% are singletons. Specimen: peripheral blood. These receptors came from a woman younger than 45 with active or convalescent COVID-19. The CDR3 runs from the conserved cysteine through the conserved F or W. The D gene is left open where the match is weak. Clone sizes are given selectively: once, few, many, or a class where the clone is expanded.

. | . | TRBJ2-1 | TRBV27 | TGTGCCAGCAGTTTGGCAGGGCCTTACTACAATGAGCAGTTCTTC | CASSLAGPYYNEQFF
. | . | TRBJ1-1 | TRBV4-3 | TGCGCCAGCAGCCCCCATTGGGAGGTGAACACTGAAGCTTTCTTT | CASSPHWEVNTEAFF
. | . | TRBJ1-6 | TRBV27 | TGTGCCAGCACCCTAACCCCCGGTCTTAGTTCACCCCTCCACTTT | CASTLTPGLSSPLHF
. | . | TRBJ2-3 | TRBV3-1/TRBV3-2 | TGTGCCAGCAGCCACCAAATTACGGGATGGGGAGATACGCAGTATTTT | CASSHQITGWGDTQYF
. | . | TRBJ2-7 | TRBV7-9 | TGTGCCAGCAGCCCTCCCGGGGGTTGGCCGAGCGAGCAGTACTTC | CASSPPGGWPSEQYF
TRBD1 | once | TRBJ2-5 | TRBV5-6 | TGTGCCAGCAGCTGGGGACAGGGCCAAGAGACCCAGTACTTC | CASSWGQGQETQYF
. | . | TRBJ1-1 | TRBV6-4 | TGTGCCAGCAGTGAGGAGCTGAACACTGAAGCTTTCTTT | CASSEELNTEAFF
. | . | TRBJ1-1 | TRBV5-5 | TGTGCCAGCAGCTTGGTGTCTTGGGGAGGTGGCACTGAAGCTTTCTTT | CASSLVSWGGGTEAFF
TRBD1 | . | TRBJ2-5 | TRBV5-4 | TGTGCCAGCAGCAAACAGGGGGCGGGGGAGACCCAGTACTTC | CASSKQGAGETQYF
. | . | TRBJ2-3 | TRBV29-1 | TGCAGCGTCGCATCAGAAGATACGCAGTATTTT | CSVASEDTQYF
. | . | TRBJ1-3 | TRBV10-3 | TGTGCCAGCACTGACGTCAGGGGAGGAAACACCATATATTTT | CASTDVRGGNTIYF
. | . | TRBJ1-3 | TRBV5-1 | TGCGCCAGCACACGGGGGGAACGCGGGAACACCATATATTTT | CASTRGERGNTIYF
. | . | TRBJ1-5 | TRBV6-2/TRBV6-3 | TGTGCCAGCAGTTTTGGACAGCGTCAGCCCCAGCATTTT | CASSFGQRQPQHF
. | . | TRBJ1-1 | TRBV5-8 | TGTGCCAGCAGCCTGAGGGGGACTGAAGCTTTCTTT | CASSLRGTEAFF
. | . | TRBJ1-6 | TRBV28 | TGTGCCAGCAGTTTCGGCGCAGGGGTAACTTTGTATTCACCCCTCCACTTT | CASSFGAGVTLYSPLHF
TRBD1 | . | TRBJ1-1 | TRBV19 | TGTGCCAGTAGTACCGACAGGGGGTGGACTGAAGCTTTCTTT | CASSTDRGWTEAFF
. | . | TRBJ2-1 | TRBV7-9 | TGTGCCAGCAGCTTAATAGGACAGGAGCAGTTCTTC | CASSLIGQEQFF
TRBD1 | . | TRBJ1-4 | TRBV19 | TGTGCCAGTAGTCCGAAATCAGGGACAGGTGCAACTAATGAAAAACTGTTTTTT | CASSPKSGTGATNEKLFF
. | once | TRBJ1-5 | TRBV14 | TGTGCCAGCAGCCAAACGCCAGGGAGGAATAAATCCGGTTATTATAGCAATCAGCCCCAGCATTTT | CASSQTPGRNKSGYYSNQPQHF
. | . | TRBJ1-1 | TRBV6-2/TRBV6-3 | TGTGCCAGCAGCCGTCCGCCGGGCACTGAAGCTTTCTTT | CASSRPPGTEAFF
. | few | TRBJ1-5 | TRBV27 | TGTGCCAGCAGTCTACAGGGACAGCCCCAGCATTTT | CASSLQGQPQHF
. | . | TRBJ2-2 | TRBV5-4 | TGTGCCAGCAGCTTGTCGGTCGGGACACTTCTTACCGGGGAGCTGTTTTTT | CASSLSVGTLLTGELFF
TRBD1 | . | TRBJ1-5 | TRBV28 | TGTGCCAGCAGCAGGACAGGATGGAGCAATCAGCCCCAGCATTTT | CASSRTGWSNQPQHF
. | . | TRBJ1-2 | TRBV3-1/TRBV3-2 | TGTGCCAGCAGCCTATTCCGGGGTGGCTACACCTTC | CASSLFRGGYTF
. | . | TRBJ1-2 | TRBV7-2 | TGTGCCAGCAGCTTAAAGGCCGACAGTTACTATGGCTACACCTTC | CASSLKADSYYGYTF
. | . | TRBJ1-4 | TRBV29-1 | TGCAGCGTTGAAGTGGGCAGCTCGACGACGGAAAAACTGTTTTTT | CSVEVGSSTTEKLFF
. | . | TRBJ1-1 | TRBV20-1 | TGCAGTGCTGTGGGGGGAACTGAAGCTTTCTTT | CSAVGGTEAFF
. | . | TRBJ1-2 | TRBV7-9 | TGTGCCAGCAGCTTAGCGCAGGGTAACTATGGCTACACCTTC | CASSLAQGNYGYTF
. | . | TRBJ2-1 | TRBV9 | TGTGCCAGCAGCGTAGGCCCAGCAGGGTTTAGGGATGAGCAGTTCTTC | CASSVGPAGFRDEQFF
TRBD2 | . | TRBJ2-7 | TRBV4-3 | TGCGCCAGCAGCCAGGGGCATAGCGGGGCGGCGCCCTACGAGCAGTACTTC | CASSQGHSGAAPYEQYF
TRBD2 | . | TRBJ2-1 | TRBV29-1 | TGCAGCGCATCACCGGGACTAGCTAGCAATGAGCAGTTCTTC | CSASPGLASNEQFF
. | . | TRBJ2-2 | TRBV28 | TGTGCCAGCACGGGGGAGAACACCGGGGAGCTGTTTTTT | CASTGENTGELFF
. | . | TRBJ1-2 | TRBV18 | TGTGCCAGCTCACCACCGGAAGGGGTGGTTTCCTATGGCTACACCTTC | CASSPPEGVVSYGYTF
. | . | TRBJ1-1 | TRBV6-6 | TGTGCCAGCAGTGGTACAGGGAGGGTGCCAGGTGAAGCTTTCTTT | CASSGTGRVPGEAFF
TRBD1 | few | TRBJ1-6 | TRBV7-8 | TGTGCCAGCAGCTGGCAGGGGGACAATTCACCCCTCCACTTT | CASSWQGDNSPLHF
. | . | TRBJ1-2 | TRBV2 | TGTGCCAGCAGCGAGGAGGGGGGGAGCTACACCTTC | CASSEEGGSYTF
TRBD1 | . | TRBJ1-1 | TRBV3-1/TRBV3-2 | TGTGCCAGCAGCCTGGGACAGGGGAACACTGAAGCTTTCTTT | CASSLGQGNTEAFF
TRBD1 | . | TRBJ1-5 | TRBV5-1 | TGCGCCAGCAGCTTGGCCTTTCTCCGGATAGGGACAGGGGGCAGCCCGGTAAGCAATCAGCCCCAGCATTTT | CASSLAFLRIGTGGSPVSNQPQHF
. | . | TRBJ1-4 | TRBV7-9 | TGTGCCAGCAGCTTGGGAGGCGCAGCTGAAAAACTGTTTTTT | CASSLGGAAEKLFF
. | . | TRBJ2-4 | TRBV24-1 | TGTGCCACTATGGAGGGGGGGGAACTAGCCAAAAACATTCAGTACTTC | CATMEGGELAKNIQYF
TRBD1 | . | TRBJ1-5 | TRBV19 | TGTGCCAGTGCACCCTACGGGACAGCTAATCAGCCCCAGCATTTT | CASAPYGTANQPQHF
. | . | TRBJ2-1 | TRBV11-3 | TGTGCCAGCAGCTTAACGGCGGGGCACTCCTACAATGAGCAGTTCTTC | CASSLTAGHSYNEQFF
. | . | TRBJ2-5 | TRBV27 | TGTGCCAGCAGTTCAAAACGGTTGGGAACTAGGGCTCAAGAGACCCAGTACTTC | CASSSKRLGTRAQETQYF
TRBD2 | . | TRBJ2-3 | TRBV11-1 | TGTGCCAGCAGCTTGCTAGCGGGGAGCACAGATACGCAGTATTTT | CASSLLAGSTDTQYF
. | . | TRBJ2-1 | TRBV6-2/TRBV6-3 | TGTGCCAGCAGTTTGTCCCCGTCCTACAATGAGCAGTTCTTC | CASSLSPSYNEQFF
. | few | TRBJ1-2 | TRBV12-3/TRBV12-4 | TGTGCCAGCAGTTTTCGACAGGAAGGCTACACCTTC | CASSFRQEGYTF